This is a list of T cell receptor beta chains from one sample in a study of blood T cell repertoires in COVID-19. Some clones are missing from TCRdb's copy, which holds only in-frame ones; the method was immunoSEQ multiplex PCR. The sample records approximately 150,000 clones, around four fifths being singletons. The sequencing input was PBMCs or T cells enriched from blood (not recorded which). All receptors derive from a man between 65 and 85 years old who had been exposed to COVID-19. The CDR3 runs from the conserved cysteine through the conserved F or W. D genes are given only for firm matches. Expanded clones get a size class; other rows say once, few or many, or leave the size out.

d_call	v_call	clone_size	j_call	cdr3_aa	cdr3_nt
-	TRBV7-6	-	TRBJ1-4	CASSSNKRLFF	TGTGCCAGCAGCTCGAACAAAAGACTGTTTTTT
TRBD1	TRBV7-8	-	TRBJ1-2	CASSSGTGGDGYTF	TGTGCCAGCAGCTCGGGGACAGGGGGCGATGGCTACACCTTC
-	TRBV9	-	TRBJ1-5	CASSVGASNQPQHF	TGTGCCAGCAGCGTAGGGGCCAGCAATCAGCCCCAGCATTTT
-	TRBV5-8	-	TRBJ1-5	CASSRPGHDKYSNQPQHF	TGTGCCAGCAGCCGACCGGGACATGATAAATATAGCAATCAGCCCCAGCATTTT
-	TRBV5-1	-	TRBJ2-7	CASSLGSSSYEQYF	TGCGCCAGCAGCTTGGGGAGTTCCTCCTACGAGCAGTACTTC
-	TRBV9	once	TRBJ2-7	CASSFGSGYEQYF	TGTGCCAGCAGTTTCGGGTCAGGGTACGAGCAGTACTTC
-	TRBV28	-	TRBJ1-2	CASSINYGYTF	TGTGCCAGCAGTATAAACTATGGCTACACCTTC
-	TRBV11-2	few	TRBJ1-5	CASSLAPNQPQHF	TGTGCCAGCAGCTTAGCTCCTAATCAGCCCCAGCATTTT
TRBD1	TRBV15	-	TRBJ2-7	CATRNRGNYEQYF	TGTGCCACCAGGAACAGGGGAAACTACGAGCAGTACTTC
-	TRBV18	-	TRBJ1-1	CASSPLGVIGNTEAFF	TGTGCCAGCTCACCCCTCGGGGTAATAGGGAACACTGAAGCTTTCTTT
TRBD1	TRBV4-1	-	TRBJ2-7	CASSQDRTGGNEQYF	TGCGCCAGCAGCCAAGATCGAACAGGGGGGAACGAGCAGTACTTC
-	TRBV4-1	-	TRBJ1-1	CASSHSGRVEGEAFF	TGCGCCAGCAGCCATTCGGGCCGGGTGGAGGGTGAAGCTTTCTTT
-	TRBV19	few	TRBJ1-1	CASSIGGSNTEAFF	TGTGCCAGTAGTATTGGCGGGTCGAACACTGAAGCTTTCTTT
-	TRBV6-5	-	TRBJ2-5	CASSRNGGHRGTQYF	TGTGCCAGCAGCCGCAATGGCGGGCACCGGGGGACCCAGTACTTC
-	TRBV7-9	-	TRBJ1-6	CASSSSTGISPLHF	TGTGCCAGCAGCTCCTCCACAGGGATATCACCCCTCCACTTT
-	TRBV19	-	TRBJ2-4	CASRGLQGGRNIQYF	TGTGCCAGTAGGGGACTCCAGGGAGGTCGGAACATTCAGTACTTC
TRBD1	TRBV4-1	few	TRBJ1-1	CASSHSDRANTEAFF	TGCGCCAGCAGCCACTCCGACAGGGCGAACACTGAAGCTTTCTTT
TRBD1	TRBV6-5	-	TRBJ1-6	CASSPGTGISPLHF	TGTGCCAGCAGCCCCGGGACAGGGATTTCACCCCTCCACTTT
TRBD1	TRBV25-1	-	TRBJ1-2	CASSEFWDRAGYTF	TGTGCCAGCAGTGAATTTTGGGACAGGGCTGGCTACACCTTC
-	TRBV7-6	-	TRBJ2-7	CASSPTGQFSSYEQYF	TGTGCCAGCAGCCCCACCGGACAGTTTTCCTCCTACGAGCAGTACTTC
-	TRBV11-2	-	TRBJ2-1	CASSLAQDSLLFYNEQFF	TGTGCCAGCAGCTTGGCCCAGGACTCACTCTTATTCTACAATGAGCAGTTCTTC
-	TRBV6-5	-	TRBJ1-1	CASSRTGVPEAFF	TGTGCCAGCAGTCGGACCGGGGTCCCTGAAGCTTTCTTT
TRBD2	TRBV5-4	-	TRBJ2-3	CASHPGTSSTDTQYF	TGTGCCTCCCACCCGGGGACTAGCAGTACAGATACGCAGTATTTT
TRBD2	TRBV29-1	once	TRBJ2-3	CSARAGGSTDTQYF	TGCAGCGCCCGAGCGGGGGGGAGCACAGATACGCAGTATTTT
-	TRBV30	once	TRBJ2-1	CAWSGYLGNEQFF	TGTGCCTGGAGTGGGTACCTCGGGAATGAGCAGTTCTTC
-	TRBV7-6	-	TRBJ2-5	CASSLVGEETQYF	TGTGCCAGCAGCTTAGTGGGCGAAGAGACCCAGTACTTC
TRBD1	TRBV28	-	TRBJ1-5	CASSRQGARNQPQHF	TGTGCCAGCAGTCGTCAGGGGGCCCGCAATCAGCCCCAGCATTTT
-	TRBV5-1	-	TRBJ2-5	CASSLVTGGETQYF	TGCGCCAGCAGCTTGGTGACAGGCGGGGAGACCCAGTACTTC
TRBD2	TRBV13	-	TRBJ2-7	CASSPRTSGRPYSYEQYF	TGTGCCAGCAGTCCCCGGACTAGCGGGAGGCCTTACTCCTACGAGCAGTACTTC
-	TRBV7-2	once	TRBJ2-7	CASSLGALSSYEQYF	TGTGCCAGCAGCTTAGGGGCACTTTCCTCCTACGAGCAGTACTTC
-	TRBV19	once	TRBJ1-5	CASRVQGGNQPQHF	TGTGCCAGTAGGGTGCAGGGCGGCAATCAGCCCCAGCATTTT
TRBD2	TRBV9	-	TRBJ2-3	CASSVDGLAGTDTQYF	TGTGCCAGCAGCGTAGACGGACTAGCGGGGACAGATACGCAGTATTTT
-	TRBV5-1	-	TRBJ2-7	CASSLARAEQYF	TGCGCCAGCAGCTTGGCGAGGGCCGAGCAGTACTTC
-	TRBV29-1	-	TRBJ2-7	CSAEGGEISYEQYF	TGCAGCGCCGAAGGCGGTGAGATCTCCTACGAGCAGTACTTC
-	TRBV9	-	TRBJ1-1	CASSVAGQRNTEAFF	TGTGCCAGCAGCGTAGCTGGACAGAGAAACACTGAAGCTTTCTTT
TRBD1	TRBV24-1	-	TRBJ2-5	CATSDGLITGGRETQYF	TGTGCCACCAGTGATGGGCTCATAACAGGGGGGCGAGAGACCCAGTACTTC
TRBD2	TRBV6-6	-	TRBJ2-1	CASSLSGTSGGGNEQFF	TGTGCCAGCAGTCTCTCCGGGACTAGCGGGGGGGGTAATGAGCAGTTCTTC
-	TRBV6-5	-	TRBJ1-2	CASSYSISNYGYTF	TGTGCCAGCAGTTACTCGATCAGTAACTATGGCTACACCTTC